One T cell receptor beta chain is described in this entry. Its target is unknown. This same CDR3 is encoded by further DNA sequences in the sample. The sample comes from a study of shared clonotypes between healthy human individuals. General observations from the study: Against clonotypes common to all four donors, non-shared ones had lower generation probabilities. A handful of donors shared approximately 5% of their naive CD4 clonotypes.

Genomic DNA of each subset was evenly split across several immunoSEQ plates. Sorted-subset replicate PCR reactions were performed with approximately 200 ng DNA, corresponding to roughly 30,000 T cell genomes. The table came from immunoSEQ multiplex PCR; TCRdb's copy has only in-frame clones and leaves some out. The sample consists of around 100,000 clones, approximately 70% of them appearing once. The germline gives CDR1 SGHKS, CDR2 YYEKEE (reference sequence). There are 13 residues in the CDR3. V was shortened by 0 bases and J by 4 bases, with 8 bases between the two germline ends. Specimen: memory CD8+ T cells sorted from blood. The subset denotes: CD45RO+ cells pooled with CCR7-negative TemRA cells. J is TRBJ2-7 and V is TRBV5-5; D call uncertain. The TCR comes from a woman aged 30 to 39 in good health. In DNA, the CDR3 is TGTGCCAGCAGCTTGGAGGCTGATTACGAGCAGTACTTC. Translated, it gives CASSLEADYEQYF.